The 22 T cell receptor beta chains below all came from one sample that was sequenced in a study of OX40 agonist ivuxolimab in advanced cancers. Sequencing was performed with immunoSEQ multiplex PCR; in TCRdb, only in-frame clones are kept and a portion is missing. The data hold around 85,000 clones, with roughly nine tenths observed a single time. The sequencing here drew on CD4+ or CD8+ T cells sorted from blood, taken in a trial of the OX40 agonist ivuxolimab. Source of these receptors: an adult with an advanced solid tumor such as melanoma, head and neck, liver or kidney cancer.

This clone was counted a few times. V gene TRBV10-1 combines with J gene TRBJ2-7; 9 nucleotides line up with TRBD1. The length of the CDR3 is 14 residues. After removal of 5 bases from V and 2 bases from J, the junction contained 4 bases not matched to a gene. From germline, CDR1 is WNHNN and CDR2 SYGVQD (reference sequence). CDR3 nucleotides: TGCGCCAGCAGTAACGGACAGGGGCCCTACGAGCAGTACTTC. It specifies CASSNGQGPYEQYF.

The CDR3 sequence is CASSYRDTAYEQYF. The DNA of the CDR3 is TGCGCCAGCAGCTACCGTGACACAGCCTACGAGCAGTACTTC. The rearrangement uses TRBV4-1 and TRBJ2-7; D not certain. From germline, CDR1 is MGHRA and CDR2 YSYEKL. There are 14 residues in the CDR3. The V gene lost 5 bases and the J gene lost 2 bases, with 13 bases spanning the gap.

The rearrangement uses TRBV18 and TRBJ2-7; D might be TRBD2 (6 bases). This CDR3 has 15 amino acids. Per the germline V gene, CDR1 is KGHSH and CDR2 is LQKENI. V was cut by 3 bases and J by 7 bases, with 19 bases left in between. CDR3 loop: CASSPAGTVIREQYF. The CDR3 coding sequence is TGTGCCAGCTCACCCGCCGGGACTGTTATACGAGAGCAGTACTTC.

The CDR3 nucleotides are TGTGCCAGCAGCCCCCAGGGGGGAATGGCCAAAAACATTCAGTACTTC. Its protein product is CASSPQGGMAKNIQYF. The chain recombines TRBV7-3 with TRBJ2-4; D is perhaps TRBD1 (7 bases). The CDR3 is 16 residues long. Trimming removed 5 bases at V and 1 base at J, with 15 bases between. The V gene's germline CDR1 is SGHTA and CDR2 FQGTGA.

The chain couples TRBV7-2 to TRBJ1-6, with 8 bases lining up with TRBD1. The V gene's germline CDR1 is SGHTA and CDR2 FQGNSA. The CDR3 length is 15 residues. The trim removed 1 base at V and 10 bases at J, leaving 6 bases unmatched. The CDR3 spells CASSLDQGATSPLHF. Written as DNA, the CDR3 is TGTGCCAGCAGCTTAGATCAGGGGGCGACCTCACCCCTCCACTTT.

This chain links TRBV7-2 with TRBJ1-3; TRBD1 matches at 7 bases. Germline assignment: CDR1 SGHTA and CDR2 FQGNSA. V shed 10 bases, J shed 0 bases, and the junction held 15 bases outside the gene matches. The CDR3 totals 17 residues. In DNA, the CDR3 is TGTGCCATAGGACAGGACCGATTTGGTGTCTCTGGAAACACCATATATTTT. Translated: CAIGQDRFGVSGNTIYF.

The CDR3 spells CASRPTGLANTEAFF. The CDR3 region has the DNA TGTGCCAGCAGGCCAACAGGGCTGGCGAACACTGAAGCTTTCTTT. This chain connects TRBV28 to TRBJ1-1; tentative D call: TRBD1 (6 bases). This CDR3 region has 15 residues. Looked up from germline, CDR1 is MDHEN and CDR2 is SYDVKM. V lost 6 bases and J lost 1, with 15 bases in between.

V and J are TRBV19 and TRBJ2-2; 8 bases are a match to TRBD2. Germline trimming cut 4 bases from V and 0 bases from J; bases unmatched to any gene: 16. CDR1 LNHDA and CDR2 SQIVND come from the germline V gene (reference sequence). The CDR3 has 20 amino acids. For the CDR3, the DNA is TGTGCCAGTAGTACGTACCGCGACAGCCTGGGACTAGCGAACACCGGGGAGCTGTTTTTT. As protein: CASSTYRDSLGLANTGELFF.

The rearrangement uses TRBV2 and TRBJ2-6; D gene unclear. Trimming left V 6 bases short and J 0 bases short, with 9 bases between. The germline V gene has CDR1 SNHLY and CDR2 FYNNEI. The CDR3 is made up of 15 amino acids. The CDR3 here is CASRTDLSGANVLTF. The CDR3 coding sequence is TGTGCCAGCAGAACGGACCTCTCTGGGGCCAACGTCCTGACTTTC.

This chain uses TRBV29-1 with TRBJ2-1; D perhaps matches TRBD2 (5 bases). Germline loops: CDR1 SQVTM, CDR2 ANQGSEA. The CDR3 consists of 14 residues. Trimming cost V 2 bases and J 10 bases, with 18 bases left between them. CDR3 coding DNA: TGCAGCGTTGAAAGACGGCTAGCTGGTTCCGAGCAGTTCTTC. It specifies CSVERRLAGSEQFF.

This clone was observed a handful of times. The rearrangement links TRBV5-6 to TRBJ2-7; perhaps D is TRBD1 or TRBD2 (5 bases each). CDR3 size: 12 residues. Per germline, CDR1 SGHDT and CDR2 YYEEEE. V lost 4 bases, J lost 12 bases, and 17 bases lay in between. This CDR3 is CASSMGPVHGYF. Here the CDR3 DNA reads TGTGCCAGCAGCATGGGACCGGTTCATGGGTACTTC.

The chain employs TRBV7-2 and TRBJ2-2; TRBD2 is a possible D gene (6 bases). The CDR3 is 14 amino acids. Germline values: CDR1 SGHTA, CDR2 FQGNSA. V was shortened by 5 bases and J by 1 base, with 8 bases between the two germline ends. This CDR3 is CASSRGVNTGELFF. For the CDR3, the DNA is TGTGCCAGCAGCCGCGGGGTGAACACCGGGGAGCTGTTTTTT.

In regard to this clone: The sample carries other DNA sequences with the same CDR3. The CDR3 nucleotides read TGCAGTGCGGGTGACTACGAGCAGTACTTC. Its translation: CSAGDYEQYF. The V gene is TRBV20-1, the J gene TRBJ2-7; D not certain. V lost 6 bases to trimming and J lost 3 bases, with 6 bases between them. Germline V gives CDR1 DFQATT, CDR2 SNEGSKA (reference sequence). The CDR3 runs to 10 residues.

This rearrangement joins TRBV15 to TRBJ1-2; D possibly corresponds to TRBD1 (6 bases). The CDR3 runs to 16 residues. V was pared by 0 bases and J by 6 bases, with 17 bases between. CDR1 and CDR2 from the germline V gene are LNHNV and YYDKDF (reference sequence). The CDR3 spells CATSRDRAGVLDGYTF. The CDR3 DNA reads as TGTGCCACCAGCAGAGATCGGGCAGGGGTTTTGGATGGCTACACCTTC.

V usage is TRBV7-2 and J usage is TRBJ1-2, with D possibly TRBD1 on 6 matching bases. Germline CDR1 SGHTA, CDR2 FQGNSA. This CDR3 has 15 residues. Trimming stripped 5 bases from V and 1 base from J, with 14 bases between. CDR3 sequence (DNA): TGTGCCAGCAGCAATAGACAGGCAAATAACTATGGCTACACCTTC. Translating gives CASSNRQANNYGYTF.

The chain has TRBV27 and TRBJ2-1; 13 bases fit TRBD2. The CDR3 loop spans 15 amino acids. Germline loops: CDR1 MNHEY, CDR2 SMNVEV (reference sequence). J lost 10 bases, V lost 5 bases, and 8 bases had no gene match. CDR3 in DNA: TGTGCCAGCAGTCCACTAGCGGGAGGGCCGAGGGAGCAGTTCTTC. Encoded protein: CASSPLAGGPREQFF.

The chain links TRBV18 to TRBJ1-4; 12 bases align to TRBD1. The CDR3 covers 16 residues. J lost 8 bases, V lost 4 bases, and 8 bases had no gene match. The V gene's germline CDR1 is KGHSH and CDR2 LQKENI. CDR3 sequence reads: CASSLTGTGGAEKLFF. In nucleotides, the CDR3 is TGTGCCAGCTCACTGACCGGGACAGGGGGCGCAGAAAAACTGTTTTTT.

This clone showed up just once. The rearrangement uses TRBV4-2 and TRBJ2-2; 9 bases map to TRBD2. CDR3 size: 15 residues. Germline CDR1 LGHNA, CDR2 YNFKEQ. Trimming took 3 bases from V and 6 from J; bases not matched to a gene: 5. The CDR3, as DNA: TGTGCCAGCAGCCAGGCGGGACTAGCCTCCGGGGAGCTGTTTTTT. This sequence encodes CASSQAGLASGELFF.

CDR3 sequence: CASSPPALYYEQYF. CDR3 sequence (DNA): TGTGCCAGCTCACCACCCGCCCTCTACTACGAGCAGTACTTC. The chain has TRBV18 and TRBJ2-7; the D is unclear. The CDR3 sequence is 14 residues long. Germline V gives CDR1 KGHSH, CDR2 LQKENI. Trimming removed 0 bases at V and 3 bases at J, with 9 bases between.

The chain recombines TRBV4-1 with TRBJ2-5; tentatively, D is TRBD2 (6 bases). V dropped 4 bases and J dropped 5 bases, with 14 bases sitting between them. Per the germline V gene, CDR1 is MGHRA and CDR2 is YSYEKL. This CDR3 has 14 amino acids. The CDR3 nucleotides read TGCGCCAGCAGCCTAGGGGAGGTTGGGGAGACCCAGTACTTC. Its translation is CASSLGEVGETQYF.

Here the CDR3 reads CAIGGWSGYTGELFF. The CDR3, as DNA: TGTGCCATCGGGGGGTGGTCCGGATACACCGGGGAGCTGTTTTTT. This rearrangement joins TRBV28 to TRBJ2-2, with TRBD2 matching over 7 bases. Per the germline V gene, CDR1 is MDHEN and CDR2 is SYDVKM. V shed 10 bases and J 3 bases; nucleotides not matched to a gene: 11. This CDR3 has 15 residues.

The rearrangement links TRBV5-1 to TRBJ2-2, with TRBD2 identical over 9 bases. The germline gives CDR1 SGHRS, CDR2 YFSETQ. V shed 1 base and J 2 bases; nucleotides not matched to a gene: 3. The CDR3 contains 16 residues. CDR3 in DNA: TGCGCCAGCAGCTTGAAAGCGGGAGGAAACACCGGGGAGCTGTTTTTT. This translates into CASSLKAGGNTGELFF.